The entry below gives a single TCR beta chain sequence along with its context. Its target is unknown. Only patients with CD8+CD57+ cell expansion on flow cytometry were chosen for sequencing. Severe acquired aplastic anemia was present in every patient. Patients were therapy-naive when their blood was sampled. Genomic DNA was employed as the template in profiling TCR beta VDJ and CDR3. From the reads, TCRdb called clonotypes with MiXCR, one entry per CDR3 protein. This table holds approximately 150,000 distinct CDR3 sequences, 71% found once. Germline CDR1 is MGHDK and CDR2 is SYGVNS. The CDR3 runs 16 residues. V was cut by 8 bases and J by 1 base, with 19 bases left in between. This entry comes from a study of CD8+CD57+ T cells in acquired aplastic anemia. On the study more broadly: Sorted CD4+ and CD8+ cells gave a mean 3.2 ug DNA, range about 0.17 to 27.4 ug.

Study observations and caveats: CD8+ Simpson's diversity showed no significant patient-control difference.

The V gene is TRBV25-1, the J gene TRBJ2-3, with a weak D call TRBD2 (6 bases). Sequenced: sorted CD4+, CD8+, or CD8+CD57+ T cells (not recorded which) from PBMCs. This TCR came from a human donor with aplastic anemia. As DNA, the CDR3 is TGTGCCAGCTCTCCCCCAGCGGGTCACGGCACAGATACGCAGTATTTT. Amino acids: CASSPPAGHGTDTQYF.